Presented here are 12 T cell receptor beta chains from one specimen sequenced in a study of cytotoxic CD8 clonotypes in ibrutinib-treated CLL. This table comes from immunoSEQ multiplex PCR, and its TCRdb copy is limited to in-frame clones, with some not included. Of some 150,000 clones detected, 65% to 85% appear once; the ten largest clones hold approximately 7.6%. The source material was PBMCs, sampled after 36 months of ibrutinib treatment. All receptors come from a human donor with chronic lymphocytic leukemia.

The J gene is TRBJ2-2, the V gene TRBV9; D is undetermined. This CDR3 has 14 amino acids. Trimming took 0 bases from V and 4 from J, leaving 7 bases between them. Germline loops: CDR1 SGDLS, CDR2 YYNGEE. The CDR3 DNA follows: TGTGCCAGCAGCGTAGGCTCGGGCACCGGGGAGCTGTTTTTT. The encoded protein is CASSVGSGTGELFF.

The chain is built from TRBV2 and TRBJ2-1; 9 positions match TRBD1. Germline values: CDR1 SNHLY, CDR2 FYNNEI. V was clipped by 7 bases and J by 5 bases; unmatched bases: 9. The CDR3 is 15 amino acids. DNA of the CDR3: TGTGCCAGCATTTTCGACAGGGGGAACCACAATGAGCAGTTCTTC. Amino acid sequence: CASIFDRGNHNEQFF.

The chain couples TRBV5-4 to TRBJ2-5; TRBD2 agrees at 10 bases. This CDR3 region has 14 residues. After removal of 6 bases from V and 5 bases from J, the junction contained 7 bases not matched to a gene. Germline lookup yields CDR1 SGHNT and CDR2 YYREEE (reference sequence). Written as DNA, the CDR3 is TGTGCCAGCAACGACGGGACTAGCGATGAGACCCAGTACTTC. It translates to CASNDGTSDETQYF. The full variable domain, its missing parts supplied by reference TRBV5-4 and TRBJ2-5, is ETGVTQSPTHLIKTRGQQVTLRCSSQSGHNTVSWYQQALGQGPQFIFQYYREEENGRGNFPPRFSGLQFPNYSSELNVNALELDDSALYLCASNDGTSDETQYFGPGTRLLVL.

This clone was detected once. CDR3 protein: CASSFRDRVEDTQYF. As DNA, the CDR3 is TGTGCCAGCAGCTTCCGGGACAGGGTGGAAGATACGCAGTATTTT. The chain has TRBV7-8 and TRBJ2-3; 9 bases match TRBD1. The junction had 6 bases not matched to a gene; V was cut back by 3 bases and J by 5 bases. There are 15 residues in the CDR3. CDR1 is SGHVS and CDR2 is FQNEAQ in the germline V gene.

The chain carries TRBV7-9 and TRBJ2-1; the D gene is possibly TRBD1 (6 bases). The CDR3 spans 12 residues. With 11 bases removed from V and 10 bases from J, the gap between germline ends came to 18 bases. Germline values: CDR1 SEHNR, CDR2 FQNEAQ (reference sequence). CDR3 in amino acids: CALTQTGREQFF. The CDR3 DNA reads TGTGCCTTGACCCAAACAGGGCGAGAGCAGTTCTTC.

The J gene is TRBJ1-1, the V gene TRBV7-6; the match to TRBD1 covers 7 bases. V lost 5 bases to trimming and J lost 1 base; unmatched junction nucleotides: 7. Germline assignment: CDR1 SGHVS and CDR2 FNYEAQ. The CDR3 consists of 15 residues. The chain's CDR3 is CASSMPTGKNTEAFF. The CDR3 DNA reads as TGTGCCAGCAGCATGCCGACAGGGAAGAACACTGAAGCTTTCTTT.

The chain carries TRBV7-3 and TRBJ2-2; tentative D call: TRBD2 (6 bases). The V end was cut by 5 bases, the J end by 5 bases, with 18 bases between. Germline V gene sequence: CDR1 SGHTA, CDR2 FQGTGA. CDR3 size: 16 residues. The CDR3: CASSTTGTGGTGELFF. The CDR3 coding sequence is TGTGCCAGCAGCACTACCGGGACCGGAGGGACCGGGGAGCTGTTTTTT.

To note about this clone: An end of the junction differs from the germline gene, which may be a read error. The CDR3 here is CASSYPTDGSF. The CDR3 DNA is TGTGCCAGCAGTTACCCCACGGACGGAAGCTTC. This chain connects TRBV6-6 to TRBJ1-2; D is unresolved. Looked up from germline, CDR1 is MNHNY and CDR2 is SVGAGI (reference sequence). The CDR3 totals 11 residues.

V is TRBV7-7 and J is TRBJ1-3, with D tentatively TRBD1 (5 bases). The germline V gene encodes CDR1 SSHAT and CDR2 FNYEAQ (reference sequence). V lost 3 bases, J lost 4 bases, and 13 bases lay in between. The CDR3 has 15 amino acids. The CDR3 bases are TGTGCCAGCAGCTTGGGAACAGGAATGGGAAACACCATATATTTT. Protein: CASSLGTGMGNTIYF.

This clone was seen only a few times. The V gene is TRBV21-1, the J gene TRBJ1-1; the table's TRBD1 call for D was not verified on the DNA. TRBV21-1 is designated a pseudogene. This CDR3 has 11 amino acids. As DNA, the CDR3 is TGTGCCACCCGGGACACCTCTGAAGCTTTCTTT. Translated, it gives CATRDTSEAFF.

V usage is TRBV7-9 and J usage is TRBJ2-5; no definite D call. This CDR3 is built from 12 residues. CDR1 is SEHNR and CDR2 is FQNEAQ in the germline V gene (reference sequence). V lost 3 bases and J 6 bases, leaving 8 bases between the germline ends. CDR3 in amino acids: CASSFQRKTQYF. The CDR3 DNA sequence: TGTGCCAGCAGCTTCCAACGAAAGACCCAGTACTTC.

The chain is built from TRBV29-1 and TRBJ2-2; 11 positions agree with TRBD2. The CDR3 has 15 residues. The trim removed 5 bases at V and 7 bases at J, leaving 9 bases unmatched. Germline CDR1 and CDR2: SQVTM and ANQGSEA. In nucleotides, the CDR3 is TGCAGCGTTCAATTAGCGGGGGGGCCCAGCGGGGAGCTGTTTTTT. The encoded protein is CSVQLAGGPSGELFF.